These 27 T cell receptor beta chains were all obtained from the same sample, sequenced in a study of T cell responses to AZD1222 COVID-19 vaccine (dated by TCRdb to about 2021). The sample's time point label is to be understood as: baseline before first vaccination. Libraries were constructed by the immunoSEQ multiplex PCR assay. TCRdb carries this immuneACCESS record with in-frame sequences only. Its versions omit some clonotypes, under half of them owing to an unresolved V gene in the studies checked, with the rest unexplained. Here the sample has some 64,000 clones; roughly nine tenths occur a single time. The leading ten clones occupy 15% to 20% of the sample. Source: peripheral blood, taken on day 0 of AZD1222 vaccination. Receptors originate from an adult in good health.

CDR3 in amino acids: CSVEGGTLSSYEQYF. CDR3 nucleotides: TGCAGCGTTGAAGGGGGGACACTCAGCTCCTACGAGCAGTACTTC. J is TRBJ2-7 and V is TRBV29-1; D possibly corresponds to TRBD1 (6 bases). With 1 base removed from V and 0 bases from J, the gap between germline ends came to 13 bases. Germline V gives CDR1 SQVTM, CDR2 ANQGSEA. The CDR3 is made up of 15 amino acids.

The CDR3, as DNA: TGTGCCAGCAAGGCAGGGAAGGCTTTCTTT. Amino acids: CASKAGKAFF. V usage is TRBV28 and J usage is TRBJ1-1, with a possible D match to TRBD1 (5 bases). CDR3 length: 10 residues. Germline V lookup: CDR1 MDHEN, CDR2 SYDVKM. V lost 7 bases, J lost 11 bases, and 11 bases lay in between.

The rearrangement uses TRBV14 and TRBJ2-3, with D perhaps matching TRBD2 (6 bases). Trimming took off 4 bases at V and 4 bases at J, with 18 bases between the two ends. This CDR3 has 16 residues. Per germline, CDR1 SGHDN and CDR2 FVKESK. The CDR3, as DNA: TGTGCCAGCAGCCGACTTAGCGGAGGAACCTCAGATACGCAGTATTTT. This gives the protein CASSRLSGGTSDTQYF.

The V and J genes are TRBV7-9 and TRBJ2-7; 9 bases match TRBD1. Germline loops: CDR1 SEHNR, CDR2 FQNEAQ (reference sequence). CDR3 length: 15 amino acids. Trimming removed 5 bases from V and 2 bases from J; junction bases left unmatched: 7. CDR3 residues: CASSEHGQGTYEQYF. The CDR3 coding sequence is TGTGCCAGCAGCGAGCACGGACAGGGGACCTACGAGCAGTACTTC.

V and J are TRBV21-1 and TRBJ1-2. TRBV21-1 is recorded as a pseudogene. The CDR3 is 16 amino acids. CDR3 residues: CASSNSTAYPADGYTF. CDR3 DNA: TGTGCCAGCAGCAATTCCACAGCTTACCCAGCGGATGGCTACACCTTC.

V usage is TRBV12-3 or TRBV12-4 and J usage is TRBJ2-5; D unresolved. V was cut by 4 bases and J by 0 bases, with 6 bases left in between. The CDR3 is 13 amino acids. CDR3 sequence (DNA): TGTGCCAGCAGTTGGCCTAACCAAGAGACCCAGTACTTC. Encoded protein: CASSWPNQETQYF.

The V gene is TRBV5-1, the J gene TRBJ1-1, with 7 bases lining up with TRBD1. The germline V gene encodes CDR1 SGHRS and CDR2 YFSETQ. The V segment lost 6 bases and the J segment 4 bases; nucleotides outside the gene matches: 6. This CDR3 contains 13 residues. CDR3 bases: TGCGCCAGCACGGAGGGGGCGGCCACTGAAGCTTTCTTT. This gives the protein CASTEGAATEAFF.

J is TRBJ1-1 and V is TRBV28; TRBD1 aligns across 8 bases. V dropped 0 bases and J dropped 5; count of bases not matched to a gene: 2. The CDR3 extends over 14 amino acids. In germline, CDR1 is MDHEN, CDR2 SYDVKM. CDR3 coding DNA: TGTGCCAGCAGTTTATGGACAGGGGAGACTGAAGCTTTCTTT. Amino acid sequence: CASSLWTGETEAFF. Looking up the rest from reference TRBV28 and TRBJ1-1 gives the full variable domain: DVKVTQSSRYLVKRTGEKVFLECVQDMDHENMFWYRQDPGLGLRLIYFSYDVKMKEKGDIPEGYSVSREKKERFSLILESASTNQTSMYLCASSLWTGETEAFFGQGTRLTVV.

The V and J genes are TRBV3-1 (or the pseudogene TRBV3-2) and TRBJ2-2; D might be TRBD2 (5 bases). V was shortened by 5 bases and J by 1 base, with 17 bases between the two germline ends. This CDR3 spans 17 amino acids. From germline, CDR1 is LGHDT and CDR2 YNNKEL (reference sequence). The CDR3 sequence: CASSNTGTVLNTGELFF. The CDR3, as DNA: TGTGCCAGCAGCAACACGGGAACAGTTCTGAACACCGGGGAGCTGTTTTTT.

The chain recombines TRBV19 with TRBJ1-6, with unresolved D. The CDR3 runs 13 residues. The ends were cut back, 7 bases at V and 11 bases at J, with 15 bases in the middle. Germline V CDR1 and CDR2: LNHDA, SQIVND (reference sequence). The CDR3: CASTSRQSAPLHF. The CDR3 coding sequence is TGTGCCAGTACCTCTCGGCAGTCCGCACCCCTCCACTTT.

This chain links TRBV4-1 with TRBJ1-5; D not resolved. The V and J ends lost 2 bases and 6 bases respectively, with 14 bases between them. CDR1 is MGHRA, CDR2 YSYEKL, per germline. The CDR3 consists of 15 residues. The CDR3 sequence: CASSQTEGSPQPQHF. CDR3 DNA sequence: TGCGCCAGCAGCCAAACCGAGGGCTCTCCTCAGCCCCAGCATTTT.

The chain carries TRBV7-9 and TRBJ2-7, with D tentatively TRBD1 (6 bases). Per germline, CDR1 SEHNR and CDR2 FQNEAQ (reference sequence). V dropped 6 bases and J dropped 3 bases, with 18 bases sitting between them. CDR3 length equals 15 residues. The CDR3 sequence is CASSNVGQGIYEQYF. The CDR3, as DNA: TGTGCCAGCAGTAACGTGGGGCAGGGGATCTACGAGCAGTACTTC.

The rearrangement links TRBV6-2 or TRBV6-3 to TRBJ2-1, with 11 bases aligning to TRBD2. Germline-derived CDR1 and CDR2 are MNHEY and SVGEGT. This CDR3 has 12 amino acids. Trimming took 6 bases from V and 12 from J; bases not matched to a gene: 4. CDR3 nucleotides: TGTGCCAGCAGACCTAGCGGGAGGCCGCAGTTCTTC. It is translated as CASRPSGRPQFF.

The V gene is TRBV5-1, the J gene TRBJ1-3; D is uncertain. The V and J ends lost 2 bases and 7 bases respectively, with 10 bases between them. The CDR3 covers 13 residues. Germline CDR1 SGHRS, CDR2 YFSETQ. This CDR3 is CASSLDKPNTIYF. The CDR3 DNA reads TGCGCCAGCAGCTTAGACAAGCCCAACACCATATATTTT.

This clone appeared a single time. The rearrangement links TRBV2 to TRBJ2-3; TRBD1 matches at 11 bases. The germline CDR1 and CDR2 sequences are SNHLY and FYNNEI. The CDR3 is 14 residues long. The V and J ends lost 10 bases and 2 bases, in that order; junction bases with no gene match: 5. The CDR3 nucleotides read TGTGCCACCAGGGGACAGGGGGTCACAGATACGCAGTATTTT. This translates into CATRGQGVTDTQYF.

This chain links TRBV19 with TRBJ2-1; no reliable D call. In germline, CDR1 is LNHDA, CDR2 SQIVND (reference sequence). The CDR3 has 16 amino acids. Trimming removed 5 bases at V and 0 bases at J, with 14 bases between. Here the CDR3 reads CASSPRLVSSYNEQFF. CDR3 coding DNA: TGTGCCAGTAGTCCTCGACTGGTTTCCTCCTACAATGAGCAGTTCTTC.

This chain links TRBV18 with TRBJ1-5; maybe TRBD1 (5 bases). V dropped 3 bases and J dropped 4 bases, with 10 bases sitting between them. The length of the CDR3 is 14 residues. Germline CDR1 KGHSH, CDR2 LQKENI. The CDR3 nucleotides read TGTGCCAGCTCACCCGACAGACAGAATCAGCCCCAGCATTTT. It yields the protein CASSPDRQNQPQHF.

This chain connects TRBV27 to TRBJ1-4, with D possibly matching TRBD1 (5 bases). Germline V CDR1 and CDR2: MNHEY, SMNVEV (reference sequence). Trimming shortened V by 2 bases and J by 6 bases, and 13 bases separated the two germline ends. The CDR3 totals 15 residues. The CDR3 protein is CASSLGVGGDEKLFF. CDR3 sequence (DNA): TGTGCCAGCAGTTTAGGAGTGGGAGGGGATGAAAAACTGTTTTTT.

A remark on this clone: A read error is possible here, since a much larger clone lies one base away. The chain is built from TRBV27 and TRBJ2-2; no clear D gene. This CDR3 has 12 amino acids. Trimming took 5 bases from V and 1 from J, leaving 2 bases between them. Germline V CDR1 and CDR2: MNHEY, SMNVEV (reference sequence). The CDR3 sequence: CASSLNTGELFF. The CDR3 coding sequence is TGTGCCAGCAGTCTGAACACCGGGGAGCTGTTTTTT.

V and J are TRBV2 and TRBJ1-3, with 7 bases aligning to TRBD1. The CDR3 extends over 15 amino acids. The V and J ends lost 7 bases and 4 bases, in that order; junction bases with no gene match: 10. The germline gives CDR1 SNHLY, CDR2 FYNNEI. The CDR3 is CASTLTGLTGNTIYF. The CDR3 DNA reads TGTGCCAGCACTCTGACAGGGTTGACAGGAAACACCATATATTTT.

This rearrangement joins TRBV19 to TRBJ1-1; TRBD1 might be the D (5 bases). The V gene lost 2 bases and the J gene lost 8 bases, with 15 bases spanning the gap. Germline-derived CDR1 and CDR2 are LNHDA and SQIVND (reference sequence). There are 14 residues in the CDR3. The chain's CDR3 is CASSIRLSGGEAFF. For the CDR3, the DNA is TGTGCCAGTAGTATACGGCTAAGTGGGGGGGAAGCTTTCTTT.

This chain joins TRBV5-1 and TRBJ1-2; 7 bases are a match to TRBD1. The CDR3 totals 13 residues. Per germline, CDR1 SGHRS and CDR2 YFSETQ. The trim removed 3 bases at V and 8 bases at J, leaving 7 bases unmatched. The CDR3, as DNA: TGCGCCAGCAGCTCGGACAGGACCTTAGGCTACACCTTC. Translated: CASSSDRTLGYTF.

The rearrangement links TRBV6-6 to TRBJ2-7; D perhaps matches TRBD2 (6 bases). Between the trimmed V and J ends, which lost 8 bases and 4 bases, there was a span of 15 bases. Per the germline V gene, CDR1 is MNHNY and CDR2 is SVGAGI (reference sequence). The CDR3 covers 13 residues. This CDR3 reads CASLEREDYEQYF. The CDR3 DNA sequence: TGTGCCAGCCTGGAAAGGGAGGATTACGAGCAGTACTTC.

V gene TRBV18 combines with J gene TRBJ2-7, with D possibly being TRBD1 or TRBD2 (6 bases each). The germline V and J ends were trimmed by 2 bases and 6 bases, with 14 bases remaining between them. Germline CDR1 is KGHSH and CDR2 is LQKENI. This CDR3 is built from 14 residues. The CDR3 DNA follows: TGTGCCAGCTCACCATTGGGGGGCCAGCGCGAGCAGTACTTC. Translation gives CASSPLGGQREQYF. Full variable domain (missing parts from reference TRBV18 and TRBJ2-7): NAGVMQNPRHLVRRRGQEARLRCSPMKGHSHVYWYRQLPEEGLKFMVYLQKENIIDESGMPKERFSAEFPKEGPSILRIQQVVRGDSAAYFCASSPLGGQREQYFGPGTRLTVT.

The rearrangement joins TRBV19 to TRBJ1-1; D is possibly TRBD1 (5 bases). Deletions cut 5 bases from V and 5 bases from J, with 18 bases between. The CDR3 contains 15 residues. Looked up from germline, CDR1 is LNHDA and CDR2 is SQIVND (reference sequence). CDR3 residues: CASSRGRDPLTEAFF. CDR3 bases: TGTGCCAGTAGTCGCGGCAGGGACCCCTTAACTGAAGCTTTCTTT.

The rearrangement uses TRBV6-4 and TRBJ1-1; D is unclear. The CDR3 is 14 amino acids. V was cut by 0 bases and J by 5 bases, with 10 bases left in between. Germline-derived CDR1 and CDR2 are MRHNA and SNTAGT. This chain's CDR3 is CASSDSSLGTEAFF. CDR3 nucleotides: TGTGCCAGCAGTGACTCGAGTCTCGGGACTGAAGCTTTCTTT.

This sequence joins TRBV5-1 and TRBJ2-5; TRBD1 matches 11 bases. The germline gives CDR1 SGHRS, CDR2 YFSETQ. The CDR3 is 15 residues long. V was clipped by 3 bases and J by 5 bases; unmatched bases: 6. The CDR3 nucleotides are TGCGCCAGCAGCTCAGGGACAGGGGGTAAGGAGACCCAGTACTTC. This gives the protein CASSSGTGGKETQYF.